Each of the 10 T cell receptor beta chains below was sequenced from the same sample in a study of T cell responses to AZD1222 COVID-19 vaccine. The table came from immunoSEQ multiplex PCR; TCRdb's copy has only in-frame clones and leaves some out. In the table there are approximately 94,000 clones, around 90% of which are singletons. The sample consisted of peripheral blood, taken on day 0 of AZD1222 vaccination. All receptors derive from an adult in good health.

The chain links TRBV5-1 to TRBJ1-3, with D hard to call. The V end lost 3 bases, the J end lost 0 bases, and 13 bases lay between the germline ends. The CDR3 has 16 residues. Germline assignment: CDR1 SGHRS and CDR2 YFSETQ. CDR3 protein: CASSSQSADSGNTIYF. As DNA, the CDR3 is TGCGCCAGCAGCTCCCAGTCGGCAGACTCTGGAAACACCATATATTTT.

CDR3 DNA: TGTGCCAGCACCCGCGGGGTCGGAAACTATGGCTACACCTTC. Amino acid sequence: CASTRGVGNYGYTF. This rearrangement joins TRBV2 to TRBJ1-2; no firm D call. Germline V CDR1 and CDR2: SNHLY, FYNNEI. V was shortened by 7 bases and J by 2 bases, with 14 bases between the two germline ends. This CDR3 is built from 14 residues.

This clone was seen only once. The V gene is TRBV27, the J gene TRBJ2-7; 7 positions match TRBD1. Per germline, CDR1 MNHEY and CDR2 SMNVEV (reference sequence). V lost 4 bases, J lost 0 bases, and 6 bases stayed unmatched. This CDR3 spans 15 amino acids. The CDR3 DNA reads TGTGCCAGCAGTTCCACGACAGGGCTCTCCTACGAGCAGTACTTC. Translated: CASSSTTGLSYEQYF.

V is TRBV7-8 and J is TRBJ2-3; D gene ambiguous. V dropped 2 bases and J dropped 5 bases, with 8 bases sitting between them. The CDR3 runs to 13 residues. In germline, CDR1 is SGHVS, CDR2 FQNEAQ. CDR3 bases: TGTGCCAGCAGCTTACTAATGGGAGATACGCAGTATTTT. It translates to CASSLLMGDTQYF.

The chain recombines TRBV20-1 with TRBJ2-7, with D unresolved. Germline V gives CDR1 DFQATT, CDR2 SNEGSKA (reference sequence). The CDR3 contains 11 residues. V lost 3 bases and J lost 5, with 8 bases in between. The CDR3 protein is CSASPMDEQYF. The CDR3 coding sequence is TGCAGTGCTAGCCCGATGGACGAGCAGTACTTC.

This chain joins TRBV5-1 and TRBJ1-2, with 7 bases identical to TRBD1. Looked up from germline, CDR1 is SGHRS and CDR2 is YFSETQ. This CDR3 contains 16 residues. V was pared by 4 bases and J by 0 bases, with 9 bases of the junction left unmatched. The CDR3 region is CASSRWATGTNYGYTF. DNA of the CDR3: TGCGCCAGCAGCCGGTGGGCGACAGGGACTAACTATGGCTACACCTTC.

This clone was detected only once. The CDR3 region has the DNA TGTGCCACCAGCAGAGATCTGGGGTTGAACACTGAAGCTTTCTTT. It yields the protein CATSRDLGLNTEAFF. The chain has TRBV15 and TRBJ1-1, with unresolved D. Trimming shortened V by 0 bases and J by 0 bases, and 8 bases separated the two germline ends. The CDR3 contains 15 residues. In germline, CDR1 is LNHNV, CDR2 YYDKDF (reference sequence).

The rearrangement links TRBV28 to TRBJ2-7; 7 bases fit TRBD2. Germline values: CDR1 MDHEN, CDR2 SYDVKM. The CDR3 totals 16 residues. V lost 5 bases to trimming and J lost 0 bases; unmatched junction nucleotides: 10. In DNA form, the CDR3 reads TGTGCCAGCAGTGGGGGGAGCGGGATTGTCTCCTACGAGCAGTACTTC. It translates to CASSGGSGIVSYEQYF.

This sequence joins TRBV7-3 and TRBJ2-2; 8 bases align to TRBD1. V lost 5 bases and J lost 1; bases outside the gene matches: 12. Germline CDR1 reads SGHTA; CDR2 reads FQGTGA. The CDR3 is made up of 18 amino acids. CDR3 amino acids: CASSQGWGQAKNTGELFF. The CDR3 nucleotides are TGTGCCAGCAGCCAAGGCTGGGGACAGGCGAAGAACACCGGGGAGCTGTTTTTT.

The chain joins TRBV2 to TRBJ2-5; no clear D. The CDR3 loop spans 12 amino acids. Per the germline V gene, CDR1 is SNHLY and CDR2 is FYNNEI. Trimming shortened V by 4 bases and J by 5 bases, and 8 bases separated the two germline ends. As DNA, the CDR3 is TGTGCCAGCAGTGTAGCTCTGGAGACCCAGTACTTC. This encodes CASSVALETQYF.